The sequence of this T cell receptor beta chain was determined in a study of T cell responses to AZD1222 COVID-19 vaccine. Broader study findings: With two AZD1222 doses given, Spike-specific TCR breadth and depth both rose. Epitopes outside B.1.351 and B.1.1.7 mutated regions reportedly drew nearly half of spike TCRs.

Points on this clone: The antigen remains unidentified.

The CDR3 is made up of 14 amino acids. Germline CDR1 is SGHRS and CDR2 is YFSETQ. Trimming took 1 base from V and 6 from J, leaving 11 bases between them. Assay used: immunoSEQ multiplex PCR; TCRdb lists only in-frame clones, some missing. Here the sample spans some 130,000 clones, 75% to 90% being singletons. Material: peripheral blood, obtained on day 0 of AZD1222 vaccination. The TCR comes from an adult in good health. The J gene is TRBJ2-1, the V gene TRBV5-1; the D is unclear. For the CDR3, the DNA is TGCGCCAGCAGCTTGTTTGGCCGGATCAATGAGCAGTTCTTC. Protein sequence: CASSLFGRINEQFF.